One sample yielded the 14 T cell receptor beta chains listed below, sequenced in a study of Graves' ophthalmopathy and Graves' hyperthyroidism. As the template, RNA transcripts were used to amplify TCR beta CDR3 regions. RT-PCR was first run with HTBI primers, then multiplex PCR in a second round. TCRdb reprocessed the multiplex PCR reads with MiXCR, giving one entry per CDR3 protein. The sample lists hundreds of thousands of distinct CDR3 sequences; 14% were seen once. Sequencing was carried out using blood. The receptors derive from a woman in her thirties with Graves' ophthalmopathy.

This clonotype appeared many times. In DNA, the CDR3 is TGTGCCAGCAGCTTCGCAGGGCGGTATGGCTACACCTTC. This sequence encodes CASSFAGRYGYTF. The chain combines TRBV11-2 with TRBJ1-2; a possible D gene is TRBD1 (5 bases). Germline CDR1 SGHAT, CDR2 FQNNGV. This CDR3 spans 13 amino acids. V shed 3 bases and J shed 5 bases, with 10 bases lying between them.

This clonotype was found many times. The chain combines TRBV28 with TRBJ1-5, with TRBD1 identical over 9 bases. Germline V gene data show CDR1 as MDHEN and CDR2 as SYDVKM. The CDR3 is made up of 16 amino acids. V shed 4 bases, J shed 7 bases, and the junction held 11 bases outside the gene matches. CDR3: CASSSVGTGRGQPQHF. The CDR3 bases are TGTGCCAGCAGTTCCGTAGGGACAGGGAGGGGACAGCCCCAGCATTTT.

This clonotype was observed a handful of times. The chain employs TRBV19 and TRBJ2-7, with D possibly being TRBD1 or TRBD2 (5 bases each). V lost 10 bases, J lost 3 bases, and 16 bases lay in between. CDR1 and CDR2 (germline): LNHDA, SQIVND (reference sequence). This CDR3 is 13 amino acids long. In nucleotides, the CDR3 is TGTGCCATTGCAACGGGACCCCACTACGAGCAGTACTTC. Protein product: CAIATGPHYEQYF.

This clonotype was picked up many times. The chain uses TRBV24-1 and TRBJ1-5; D gene uncertain. Germline V gene sequence: CDR1 KGHDR, CDR2 SFDVKD. Between the trimmed V and J ends, which lost 5 bases and 3 bases, there was a span of 16 bases. The CDR3 totals 16 residues. The CDR3 DNA follows: TGTGCCACCAGTGGGGGAGGACGCCCCTTCAATCAGCCCCAGCATTTT. It translates to CATSGGGRPFNQPQHF.

This clonotype was picked up many times. The chain employs TRBV12-3 or TRBV12-4 and TRBJ1-1, with D perhaps TRBD1 (6 bases). CDR3 length equals 13 residues. Between the trimmed V and J ends, which lost 9 bases and 5 bases, there was a span of 16 bases. The chain's CDR3 is CASTWQGRTEAFF. The CDR3 coding sequence is TGTGCCAGTACCTGGCAGGGGCGGACTGAAGCTTTCTTT.

The rearrangement uses TRBV5-4 and TRBJ2-6; a possible D gene is TRBD2 (5 bases). Germline V gene lookup returns CDR1 SGHNT and CDR2 YYREEE (reference sequence). CDR3 length equals 17 residues. Deletions cut 0 bases from V and 0 bases from J, with 10 bases between. The CDR3 DNA is TGTGCCAGCAGCTTGGTTCCCGGGGTCTCTGGGGCCAACGTCCTGACTTTC. Residues: CASSLVPGVSGANVLTF. Based on the CDR3 plus reference TRBV5-4 and TRBJ2-6, the full variable domain is ETGVTQSPTHLIKTRGQQVTLRCSSQSGHNTVSWYQQALGQGPQFIFQYYREEENGRGNFPPRFSGLQFPNYSSELNVNALELDDSALYLCASSLVPGVSGANVLTFGAGSRLTVL.

This clonotype was picked up many times. The V gene is TRBV6-5, the J gene TRBJ2-7; D perhaps matches TRBD2 (5 bases). This CDR3 contains 14 residues. Per germline, CDR1 MNHEY and CDR2 SVGAGI. Trimming shortened V by 6 bases and J by 2 bases, and 14 bases separated the two germline ends. This CDR3 is CASSLRDPTYEQYF. The CDR3 DNA is TGTGCCAGCAGCCTACGGGATCCTACCTACGAGCAGTACTTC.

Remarks on this clonotype: This may arise from a read error, as a much more abundant clone is one base away. This chain connects TRBV27 to TRBJ1-3; 10 bases are shared with TRBD1. Per the germline V gene, CDR1 is MNHEY and CDR2 is SMNVEV (reference sequence). The CDR3 has 18 amino acids. The CDR3 sequence is CASPSGDRGLDSGNTICF. The CDR3, as DNA: TGTGCCAGCCCTTCTGGGGACAGGGGATTAGACTCTGGAAACACCATATGTTTT.

J is TRBJ2-7 and V is TRBV18, with D hard to call. CDR3 length: 14 residues. The V end lost 6 bases, the J end lost 5 bases, and 17 bases lay between the germline ends. Germline V gives CDR1 KGHSH, CDR2 LQKENI. The chain's CDR3 is CASSPSVNPHEQYF. The CDR3 nucleotides read TGTGCCAGCTCGCCCTCGGTGAATCCCCACGAGCAGTACTTC.

The chain links TRBV6-2 or TRBV6-3 to TRBJ2-7, with TRBD2 as a possible D gene (6 bases). Germline V gene sequence: CDR1 MNHEY, CDR2 SVGEGT. This CDR3 comprises 15 residues. The ends were cut back, 6 bases at V and 1 base at J, with 16 bases in the middle. The CDR3 region is CASSHRLVGSYEQYF. The CDR3 bases are TGTGCCAGCAGCCACAGACTAGTGGGTTCCTACGAGCAGTACTTC.

This sequence joins TRBV6-1 and TRBJ1-6; 10 bases are a match to TRBD1. Germline V gene data show CDR1 as MNHNS and CDR2 as SASEGT. This CDR3 has 14 residues. After removal of 7 bases from V and 9 bases from J, the junction contained 6 bases not matched to a gene. The CDR3 sequence is CASIDRGHVSPLHF. The CDR3 DNA sequence: TGTGCCAGCATCGACAGGGGGCACGTTTCACCCCTCCACTTT.

This clonotype was detected ten times or more. The chain couples TRBV2 to TRBJ1-1; D not certain. The germline CDR1 and CDR2 sequences are SNHLY and FYNNEI. Trimming stripped 6 bases from V and 8 bases from J, with 10 bases between. The CDR3 has 11 residues. This CDR3 reads CASSLSVEAFF. In DNA form, the CDR3 reads TGTGCCAGCAGCCTGAGTGTAGAAGCTTTCTTT.

As concerns this clonotype: Relative to the germline gene, one junction end is altered; a read error may explain this. V is TRBV12-3 or TRBV12-4 and J is TRBJ1-2, with no clear D. The CDR3 runs to 15 residues. In DNA, the CDR3 is TGTGCCAGCGGAAGTACCGGGCGTTCGGGCTATGGTTACACCTTC. This gives the protein CASGSTGRSGYGYTF.

This chain joins TRBV10-3 and TRBJ2-1, with 9 bases aligning to TRBD2. Germline trimming cut 3 bases from V and 8 bases from J; bases unmatched to any gene: 5. CDR3 size: 14 residues. Germline V CDR1 and CDR2: ENHRY, SYGVKD. For the CDR3, the DNA is TGTGCCATCAGTGATCAGCGGGAGGTCGATGAGCAGTTCTTC. Protein product: CAISDQREVDEQFF.